The clone carrying this T cell receptor beta chain was seen more than once but under ten times. Its specificity is unknown. After 5'RACE with constant-segment primers, TCR alpha and TCR beta cDNA libraries carrying sample barcodes and UMIs were obtained. TCRdb ran MiXCR on the 5' RACE reads and lists one entry per CDR3 protein. The table lists 80,000 to 95,000 distinct CDR3 sequences, approximately 23% of them singletons, with roughly 39% in the top ten. The data stem from a study of T-cell memory formation after mild COVID-19. Across the study: Clustering of TCRs was largely donor specific. Study-level points and caveats: Within pre-infection memory, some responding clones were found, suggesting cross-reactive memory joined. CD8+ contracting clones occupied EMRA, while CD4+ ones occupied mainly CM and EM.

The CDR3 spans 16 residues. J gave up 5 bases and V 4 bases, and 8 bases lay outside the gene matches. Germline V lookup: CDR1 SGHDN, CDR2 FVKESK. Sequencing used PBMCs or a T cell subset sorted from them (not recorded which). This chain connects TRBV14 to TRBJ2-2, with 9 positions matching TRBD1. The sequence was collected from a man between 18 and 29 years old who had mild COVID-19 (a few samples of this study predate the infection). Cell type and time point are not known. The CDR3 here is CASSPQQGAGTGELFF. For the CDR3, the DNA is TGTGCCAGCAGCCCCCAACAGGGGGCAGGGACCGGGGAGCTGTTTTTT.